This entry lists 22 T cell receptor beta chains sequenced from one sample in a study of blood T cell repertoires in COVID-19. Here immunoSEQ multiplex PCR was the method, and the copy in TCRdb shows in-frame clones only, minus some. The profile covers about 210,000 clones, with roughly nine tenths appearing a single time and around 0.76% taken by the ten largest. The sequencing input was peripheral blood. The receptors stem from a woman aged 70-85 years with acute or convalescent COVID-19.

This clone was observed many times. This chain connects TRBV6-1 to TRBJ2-7; possible D gene TRBD1, 5 bases. Germline lookup yields CDR1 MNHNS and CDR2 SASEGT. With 3 bases removed from V and 0 bases from J, the gap between germline ends came to 12 bases. The CDR3 loop spans 15 amino acids. The DNA of the CDR3 is TGTGCCAGCAGTGACAGGGCCCAAAGCTCCTACGAGCAGTACTTC. It yields the protein CASSDRAQSSYEQYF.

The chain is built from TRBV5-3 and TRBJ2-7, with D maybe TRBD1 (5 bases). TRBV5-3 is filed as an ORF, its function uncertain. The CDR3 spans 20 residues. The V end lost 0 bases, the J end lost 2 bases, and 27 bases lay between the germline ends. The CDR3 sequence: CARSLDFGNRRDSRPYEQYF. Written as DNA, the CDR3 is TGTGCCAGAAGCTTGGATTTTGGTAACAGGAGAGACTCCCGACCCTACGAGCAGTACTTC.

The chain uses TRBV27 and TRBJ1-6; D possibly corresponds to TRBD1 (5 bases). The CDR3 covers 16 residues. V shed 2 bases and J shed 7 bases, with 15 bases lying between them. Germline values: CDR1 MNHEY, CDR2 SMNVEV (reference sequence). This chain's CDR3 is CASSLGRGIPNSPLHF. The CDR3 DNA sequence: TGTGCCAGCAGTTTAGGTAGGGGCATACCGAATTCACCCCTCCACTTT.

J is TRBJ2-3 and V is TRBV6-5; D is unresolved. The length of the CDR3 is 14 residues. The germline V gene encodes CDR1 MNHEY and CDR2 SVGAGI. V was trimmed by 6 bases and J by 2 bases, leaving 12 bases between them. The CDR3 is CASSRAKPTDTQYF. CDR3 DNA sequence: TGTGCCAGCAGCCGCGCTAAACCCACAGATACGCAGTATTTT.

The V call is TRBV7-9, the J call TRBJ2-7; D ambiguous. The V and J ends lost 5 bases and 5 bases respectively, with 10 bases between them. This CDR3 spans 12 amino acids. CDR1 and CDR2 (germline): SEHNR, FQNEAQ (reference sequence). The CDR3 DNA reads as TGTGCCAGCAGCGCCACCTCGGACGAGCAGTACTTC. It codes for CASSATSDEQYF.

The chain couples TRBV19 to TRBJ2-3; D unresolved. This CDR3 has 13 residues. V was clipped by 11 bases and J by 2 bases, with 14 bases between them. Germline CDR1 reads LNHDA; CDR2 reads SQIVND (reference sequence). CDR3 sequence (DNA): TGTGCCGCCGCGCCCCCCCACACAGATACGCAGTATTTT. This translates into CAAAPPHTDTQYF.

The rearrangement joins TRBV6-6 to TRBJ2-5, with 10 bases identical to TRBD2. The germline CDR1 and CDR2 sequences are MNHNY and SVGAGI (reference sequence). CDR3 length: 13 amino acids. The junction had 2 bases not matched to a gene; V was cut back by 6 bases and J by 4 bases. The CDR3 DNA follows: TGTGCCAGCAGAACTAGCGGGGTAGAGACCCAGTACTTC. The encoded protein is CASRTSGVETQYF.

The chain links TRBV11-3 to TRBJ2-2, with D maybe TRBD1 (6 bases). V shed 5 bases and J shed 4 bases, with 11 bases lying between them. The CDR3 is made up of 14 amino acids. Per the germline V gene, CDR1 is SGHNT and CDR2 is YENEEA. This CDR3 is CASSRGGSTGELFF. CDR3 in DNA: TGTGCCAGCAGCAGAGGGGGTTCCACCGGGGAGCTGTTTTTT.

The CDR3 DNA sequence: TGTGCCAGTAGCCGGACAGGTGGCTACACCTTC. As protein: CASSRTGGYTF. The J gene is TRBJ1-2, the V gene TRBV19, with 7 positions matching TRBD1. The J segment lost 7 bases and the V segment lost 6 bases, leaving 2 bases of the junction unmatched. Germline V gene data show CDR1 as LNHDA and CDR2 as SQIVND (reference sequence). The CDR3 runs to 11 residues.

V and J are TRBV5-5 and TRBJ1-4, with unresolved D. CDR1 and CDR2 from the germline V gene are SGHKS and YYEKEE (reference sequence). The CDR3 runs to 13 residues. The V end lost 0 bases, the J end lost 8 bases, and 8 bases lay between the germline ends. The CDR3 spells CASSLGPREKLFF. CDR3 coding DNA: TGTGCCAGCAGCTTGGGCCCCCGGGAAAAACTGTTTTTT.

This chain joins TRBV19 and TRBJ2-7; 8 bases line up with TRBD1. Trimming cost V 6 bases and J 0 bases; bases outside gene matches: 4. Germline-derived CDR1 and CDR2 are LNHDA and SQIVND (reference sequence). The CDR3 is 14 amino acids. As DNA, the CDR3 is TGTGCCAGTAGGAGGGACAGGTCCTCCTACGAGCAGTACTTC. Translating it yields CASRRDRSSYEQYF.

V gene TRBV5-8 combines with J gene TRBJ1-3; 9 positions match TRBD1. The V gene's germline CDR1 is SGHTS and CDR2 YDEGEE. The CDR3 covers 13 residues. V lost 8 bases to trimming and J lost 1 base; unmatched junction nucleotides: 1. The CDR3, as DNA: TGTGCCAGGACAGGGGGATCTGGAAACACCATATATTTT. This encodes CARTGGSGNTIYF.

This clone occurred a few times. The chain is built from TRBV6-5 and TRBJ2-7, with D possibly TRBD1 on 8 matching bases. CDR1 MNHEY and CDR2 SVGAGI come from the germline V gene. This CDR3 has 12 residues. V was trimmed by 10 bases and J by 1 base, leaving 11 bases between them. The CDR3 nucleotides read TGTGCCACACAGGGGGGGTCCTACGAGCAGTACTTC. As protein: CATQGGSYEQYF.

CDR3 DNA: TGTGCCAGCAGCCGGGGGGGGAGCTCCTACAATGAGCAGTTCTTC. This gives the protein CASSRGGSSYNEQFF. V gene TRBV9 combines with J gene TRBJ2-1; 8 positions match TRBD2. The CDR3 spans 15 residues. Germline CDR1 reads SGDLS; CDR2 reads YYNGEE. The ends lost 4 bases at V and 0 bases at J; junction bases unmatched: 3.

The chain employs TRBV11-2 and TRBJ2-2; D is unresolved. Germline V lookup: CDR1 SGHAT, CDR2 FQNNGV. Trimming shortened V by 1 base and J by 6 bases, and 6 bases separated the two germline ends. This CDR3 region has 13 residues. In DNA, the CDR3 is TGTGCCAGCAGCTTAGTACTTTCCGGGGAGCTGTTTTTT. Protein sequence: CASSLVLSGELFF.

This clone appeared a single time. The V and J genes are TRBV6-5 and TRBJ1-5, with D maybe TRBD1 (5 bases). Trimming shortened V by 6 bases and J by 1 base, and 10 bases separated the two germline ends. Germline loops: CDR1 MNHEY, CDR2 SVGAGI. The CDR3 is 14 residues long. The chain's CDR3 is CASSLAGSNQPQHF. The CDR3 nucleotides are TGTGCCAGCAGCCTTGCAGGGAGCAATCAGCCCCAGCATTTT.

The rearrangement joins TRBV7-3 to TRBJ2-1, with 12 bases that match TRBD2. The CDR3 is 18 amino acids. CDR1 is SGHTA and CDR2 is FQGTGA in the germline V gene. V shed 4 bases and J 2 bases; nucleotides not matched to a gene: 9. This CDR3 reads CASSSTRTSGMPYNEQFF. As DNA, the CDR3 is TGTGCCAGCAGCTCCACCCGGACTAGCGGGATGCCCTACAATGAGCAGTTCTTC.

This clone was found once. The chain employs TRBV4-1 and TRBJ2-1, with 13 bases matching TRBD2. Germline CDR1 reads MGHRA; CDR2 reads YSYEKL. The junction had 9 bases not matched to a gene; V was cut back by 3 bases and J by 10 bases. There are 16 residues in the CDR3. CDR3 sequence: CASSHSGLAGVREQFF. CDR3 in DNA: TGCGCCAGCAGCCACTCCGGACTAGCGGGAGTCCGGGAGCAGTTCTTC.

The chain is built from TRBV7-6 and TRBJ2-1; TRBD2 matches 9 bases. The CDR3 contains 18 residues. Germline CDR1 and CDR2: SGHVS and FNYEAQ. Trimming cost V 4 bases and J 6 bases; bases outside gene matches: 16. Here the CDR3 reads CASSSLWGGREIFNEQFF. The CDR3 bases are TGTGCCAGCAGCTCTCTCTGGGGCGGGAGGGAGATCTTCAATGAGCAGTTCTTC. The whole variable domain, filled in from reference TRBV7-6 and TRBJ2-1, reads GAGVSQSPRYKVTKRGQDVALRCDPISGHVSLYWYRQALGQGPEFLTYFNYEAQQDKSGLPNDRFSAERPEGSISTLTIQRTEQRDSAMYRCASSSLWGGREIFNEQFFGPGTRLTVL.

The chain carries TRBV3-1 (or the pseudogene TRBV3-2) and TRBJ1-1; TRBD1 aligns across 9 bases. V lost 1 base and J lost 1; bases outside the gene matches: 1. CDR3 length equals 15 residues. The germline CDR1 and CDR2 sequences are LGHDT and YNNKEL (reference sequence). CDR3 bases: TGTGCCAGCAGCCAAGGGGGACAGGGGAACACTGAAGCTTTCTTT. Translation: CASSQGGQGNTEAFF.

This sequence joins TRBV5-1 and TRBJ2-2; 9 bases fit TRBD2. V shed 2 bases, J shed 3 bases, and the junction held 2 bases outside the gene matches. This CDR3 is built from 15 residues. Germline V gene data show CDR1 as SGHRS and CDR2 as YFSETQ. CDR3 amino acids: CASSLLAGDTGELFF. DNA of the CDR3: TGCGCCAGCAGCTTACTAGCGGGCGACACCGGGGAGCTGTTTTTT.

This rearrangement joins TRBV2 to TRBJ1-2, with D maybe TRBD1 (5 bases). Germline CDR1 is SNHLY and CDR2 is FYNNEI. The CDR3 covers 14 residues. V lost 8 bases to trimming and J lost 1 base, with 14 bases between them. CDR3 DNA sequence: TGTGCCAGCGGGGGGAGGGAGCATAACTATGGCTACACCTTC. This codes for CASGGREHNYGYTF.